This T cell receptor (beta chain) was observed in a study of blood T cell repertoires in COVID-19. Study summary: T cells, B-cell-depleted T cells, or PBMCs supplied cDNA or gDNA.

Authors' data handling: Amplification of reference gene primers was used by the study to estimate nucleated cell counts. The assay was immunoSEQ multiplex PCR, and TCRdb's table has in-frame clones only and misses some. That table gives V, J and clone size, and the DNA gave D and trimming. This sample yields under 200,000 clones, of which about 87% are seen a single time; roughly 25% belongs to the top ten. This clone appeared a few times. Sequenced sample: peripheral blood. The sequence was obtained from a man between 60 and 70 years old with acute or convalescent COVID-19.

The chain's CDR3 is CASSEALQGRGTDTQYF. The CDR3 DNA follows: TGTGCCAGCAGTGAAGCGCTTCAGGGGCGGGGCACAGATACGCAGTATTTT. The V and J genes are TRBV6-1 and TRBJ2-3; D possibly corresponds to TRBD1 (6 bases). Germline V gene lookup returns CDR1 MNHNS and CDR2 SASEGT. The CDR3 totals 17 residues. The V gene lost 0 bases and the J gene lost 1 base, with 14 bases spanning the gap.